This TCR beta chain was identified in a study of blood T cell repertoires in COVID-19. This clone appeared a few times. Assay: immunoSEQ multiplex PCR; the TCRdb copy retains only in-frame clones and omits some. The repertoire consists of around 230,000 clones, with about 91% occurring once and the leading ten covering around 2.5%. The source is a middle-aged woman with acute COVID-19. Sequenced: PBMCs or T cells enriched from blood (not recorded which).

The CDR3 DNA follows: TGCGCCAGCAGCTACAGGGTTGGGGAGACCCAGTACTTC. This gives the protein CASSYRVGETQYF. The chain joins TRBV5-1 to TRBJ2-5; tentative D call: TRBD1 (6 bases). This CDR3 is 13 amino acids long. V dropped 3 bases and J dropped 5 bases, with 11 bases sitting between them. The germline CDR1 and CDR2 sequences are SGHRS and YFSETQ.